This T cell receptor (beta chain) was recovered during a study of blood T cell repertoires in COVID-19. About the research overall: Collection of acute and convalescent COVID-19 samples took place in the United States, Italy and Spain. From T cells, B-cell-depleted T cells, or PBMCs came the material, which was cDNA or gDNA.

Germline CDR1 is SQVTM and CDR2 is ANQGSEA. The CDR3 is 13 residues long. V was cut by 8 bases and J by 6 bases, with 20 bases left in between. Per the original methods: Amplification with reference gene primers provided the estimates of nucleated cell counts. Sequencing was performed with immunoSEQ multiplex PCR; in TCRdb, only in-frame clones are kept and a portion is missing. V, J and clone size are taken as reported in that table, and D and trimming were inferred from the DNA itself. The table shows 200,000 to 250,000 clones, with around 81% occurring only once. The sequencing input was peripheral blood. The receptor was isolated from a woman under 40 who had recovered from COVID-19. The chain combines TRBV29-1 with TRBJ2-7; perhaps TRBD2 as D (6 bases). The CDR3 protein is CSSRTREAREQYF. The CDR3, as DNA: TGCAGCTCCAGGACCAGGGAGGCGCGCGAGCAGTACTTC.